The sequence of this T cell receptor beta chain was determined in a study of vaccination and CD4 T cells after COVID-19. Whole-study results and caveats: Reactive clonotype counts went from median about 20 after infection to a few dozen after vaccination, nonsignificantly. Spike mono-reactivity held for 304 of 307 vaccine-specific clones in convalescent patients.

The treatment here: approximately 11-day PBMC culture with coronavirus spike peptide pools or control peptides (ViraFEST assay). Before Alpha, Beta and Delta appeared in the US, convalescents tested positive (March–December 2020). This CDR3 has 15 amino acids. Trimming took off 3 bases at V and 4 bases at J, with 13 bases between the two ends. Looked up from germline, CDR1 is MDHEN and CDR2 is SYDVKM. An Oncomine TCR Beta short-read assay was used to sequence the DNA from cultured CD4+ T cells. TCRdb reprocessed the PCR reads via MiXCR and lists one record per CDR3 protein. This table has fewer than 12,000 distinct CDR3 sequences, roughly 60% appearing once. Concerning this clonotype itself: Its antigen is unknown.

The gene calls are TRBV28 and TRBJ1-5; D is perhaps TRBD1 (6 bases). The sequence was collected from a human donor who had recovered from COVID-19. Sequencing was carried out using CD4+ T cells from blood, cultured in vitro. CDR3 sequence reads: CASSFQGSVNQPQHF. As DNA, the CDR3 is TGTGCCAGCAGTTTCCAGGGGTCAGTGAATCAGCCCCAGCATTTT.